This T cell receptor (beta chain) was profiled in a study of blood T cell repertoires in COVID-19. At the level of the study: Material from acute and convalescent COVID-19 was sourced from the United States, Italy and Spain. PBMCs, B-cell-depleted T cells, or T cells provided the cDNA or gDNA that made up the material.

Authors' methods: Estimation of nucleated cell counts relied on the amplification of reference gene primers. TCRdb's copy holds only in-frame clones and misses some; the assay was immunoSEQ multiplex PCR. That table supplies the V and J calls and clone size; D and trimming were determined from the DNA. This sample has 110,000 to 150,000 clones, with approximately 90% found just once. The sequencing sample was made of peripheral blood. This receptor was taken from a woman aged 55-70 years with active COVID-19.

The CDR3 DNA reads TGTGCCAGCAGGTATCCAGGAGATACGCAGTATTTT. Encoded protein: CASRYPGDTQYF. The chain couples TRBV7-3 to TRBJ2-3; D call uncertain. With 6 bases removed from V and 5 bases from J, the gap between germline ends came to 9 bases. CDR3 size: 12 residues. CDR1 SGHTA and CDR2 FQGTGA come from the germline V gene.